What follows are 26 T cell receptor beta chains derived from one specimen sequenced in a study of identical twins. TCRdb passed the 5' RACE reads through MiXCR, listing each CDR3 protein once. The sample carries under 1 million distinct CDR3 sequences, 12% recorded once. The data were also submitted as part of a second study, on yellow fever vaccine responses in identical twins.

The sample consisted of PBMCs. Receptors were obtained from a woman between 18 and 29 years old in good health.

This clonotype was picked up many times. This sequence joins TRBV5-1 and TRBJ1-1; possible D gene TRBD1, 5 bases. Trimming took off 4 bases at V and 1 base at J, with 11 bases between the two ends. This CDR3 comprises 14 residues. CDR1 is SGHRS, CDR2 YFSETQ, per germline. The CDR3 spells CASSVEGRNTEAFF. CDR3 in DNA: TGCGCCAGCAGCGTGGAGGGGAGGAACACTGAAGCTTTCTTT.

This clonotype was detected a few times. The genes are TRBV10-3 and TRBJ2-4; 10 bases align to TRBD2. Germline CDR1 is ENHRY and CDR2 is SYGVKD. Trimming removed 10 bases from V and 5 bases from J; junction bases left unmatched: 2. The CDR3 is 12 residues long. The CDR3 region is CATGLAENIQYF. The CDR3 DNA follows: TGTGCCACCGGACTAGCGGAAAACATTCAGTACTTC.

As for this clonotype: A much larger clone differs by one base, so this may be a read error. The genes are TRBV7-8 and TRBJ1-2; D gene uncertain. The germline V gene has CDR1 SGHVS and CDR2 FQNEAQ. The CDR3 totals 15 residues. CDR3 coding DNA: TGTGCCAGCAGCGTAACAGCATTTGATTTCTATGGCTGCACCTTC. Translated: CASSVTAFDFYGCTF.

This clonotype was counted between two and nine times. The J gene is TRBJ2-5, the V gene TRBV29-1; a weak D match, TRBD2 (5 bases). The ends were cut back, 2 bases at V and 1 base at J, with 14 bases in the middle. The CDR3 is 15 residues long. Germline-derived CDR1 and CDR2 are SQVTM and ANQGSEA. The CDR3 nucleotides read TGCAGCGTTGAACCTCTCGGACGGGGCCAAGAGACCCAGTACTTC. Amino acid sequence: CSVEPLGRGQETQYF. The variable domain in full, with the rest retrieved from reference TRBV29-1 and TRBJ2-5, is SAVISQKPSRDICQRGTSLTIQCQVDSQVTMMFWYRQQPGQSLTLIATANQGSEATYESGFVIDKFPISRPNLTFSTLTVSNMSPEDSSIYLCSVEPLGRGQETQYFGPGTRLLVL.

This clonotype showed up just a few times. The chain links TRBV12-3 or TRBV12-4 to TRBJ2-1; 9 bases align to TRBD1. The CDR3 spans 16 residues. Trimming cost V 6 bases and J 6 bases; bases outside gene matches: 12. The CDR3 bases are TGTGCCAGCAGCCAGGGACAGGGTCTGTCTTTCAATGAGCAGTTCTTC. It codes for CASSQGQGLSFNEQFF.

This clonotype appeared many times. The chain uses TRBV12-3 or TRBV12-4 and TRBJ2-7; 7 bases are shared with TRBD1. The trim removed 4 bases at V and 6 bases at J, leaving 6 bases unmatched. The CDR3 runs to 13 residues. The CDR3 protein is CASSSQTGLEQYF. CDR3 DNA sequence: TGTGCCAGCAGTTCTCAGACAGGGCTCGAGCAGTACTTC.

In this sample, this clonotype turned up many times. The V call is TRBV12-3 or TRBV12-4, the J call TRBJ2-1; a weak D match, TRBD1 (6 bases). Trimming shortened V by 7 bases and J by 5 bases, and 12 bases separated the two germline ends. The CDR3 has 13 amino acids. The DNA for the CDR3 is TGTGCCAGCAAGTCCCAGGGGAACAATGAGCAGTTCTTC. It specifies CASKSQGNNEQFF.

The gene calls are TRBV6-6 and TRBJ2-5, with 7 bases that match TRBD1. Losses at the gene ends were 6 bases for V and 5 bases for J; bases not matched to a gene: 3. The V gene's germline CDR1 is MNHNY and CDR2 SVGAGI (reference sequence). The CDR3 sequence is 12 residues long. CDR3 amino acids: CASRGQSETQYF. In DNA, the CDR3 is TGTGCCAGCAGGGGACAGTCGGAGACCCAGTACTTC.

The chain uses TRBV5-1 and TRBJ2-1; D may be TRBD1 or TRBD2 (6 bases each). The ends were cut back, 4 bases at V and 7 bases at J, with 18 bases in the middle. Germline V gene sequence: CDR1 SGHRS, CDR2 YFSETQ. This CDR3 spans 15 amino acids. CDR3 DNA: TGCGCCAGCAGCATACAGGGCCCGCGGGGTAATGAGCAGTTCTTC. Amino acid sequence: CASSIQGPRGNEQFF.

This clonotype was observed a few times. V usage is TRBV24-1 and J usage is TRBJ2-2; D ambiguous. Germline V gives CDR1 KGHDR, CDR2 SFDVKD. With 1 base removed from V and 2 bases from J, the gap between germline ends came to 10 bases. The CDR3 spans 16 residues. The CDR3 reads CATSDFLSENTGELFF. In nucleotides, the CDR3 is TGTGCCACCAGTGATTTTTTATCCGAAAACACCGGGGAGCTGTTTTTT.

The chain employs TRBV7-8 and TRBJ2-3; TRBD2 matches 12 bases. The germline CDR1 and CDR2 sequences are SGHVS and FQNEAQ. Unmatched junction bases numbered 5, after V lost 3 bases and J lost 4 bases. The CDR3 spans 16 residues. CDR3 protein: CASSFTSGGLADTQYF. The CDR3 nucleotides are TGTGCCAGCAGCTTCACTAGCGGGGGGCTCGCAGATACGCAGTATTTT.

Note on this clonotype: One end of the junction fails to match germline, which may point to a read error. J is TRBJ2-1 and V is TRBV5-1; no clear D gene. CDR1 and CDR2 (germline): SGHRS, YFSETQ. This CDR3 spans 13 amino acids. The CDR3 DNA reads TGCTCCAGCAGCTTGAGTGCAAACAATGAGCAGTTCTTC. This gives the protein CSSSLSANNEQFF.

This clonotype was counted a few times. For the CDR3, the DNA is TGTGCCAGCAGCATGGGGACGTATAGGACTGAAGCTTTCTTT. Translating gives CASSMGTYRTEAFF. This sequence joins TRBV7-8 and TRBJ1-1, with a weak D call TRBD1 (5 bases). Germline V gene data show CDR1 as SGHVS and CDR2 as FQNEAQ. The CDR3 totals 14 residues. V was clipped by 5 bases and J by 5 bases, with 15 bases between them. The full variable domain, its missing parts supplied by reference TRBV7-8 and TRBJ1-1, is GAGVSQSPRYKVAKRGQDVALRCDPISGHVSLFWYQQALGQGPEFLTYFQNEAQLDKSGLPSDRFFAERPEGSVSTLKIQRTQQEDSAVYLCASSMGTYRTEAFFGQGTRLTVV.

The chain employs TRBV18 and TRBJ1-2; D not resolved. V was clipped by 3 bases and J by 3 bases, with 11 bases between them. Germline V CDR1 and CDR2: KGHSH, LQKENI. This CDR3 is 14 amino acids long. CDR3 sequence: CASSPIDGDYGYTF. DNA for the CDR3: TGTGCCAGCTCACCTATCGATGGGGACTATGGCTACACCTTC.

This clonotype was counted many times. The genes are TRBV10-2 and TRBJ2-1; D possibly corresponds to TRBD2 (6 bases). CDR1 is WSHSY and CDR2 is SAAADI in the germline V gene. The CDR3 has 17 amino acids. Trimming removed 8 bases at V and 5 bases at J, with 25 bases between. The CDR3 nucleotides read TGCGCCAGCGGAGCTAGCGCCGTTAAGGGTGCGGACAATGAGCAGTTCTTC. Translated, it gives CASGASAVKGADNEQFF.

This clonotype was seen more than once but under ten times. The rearrangement links TRBV4-1 to TRBJ2-3, with D possibly being TRBD2 (5 bases). The CDR3 runs to 14 residues. With 3 bases removed from V and 10 bases from J, the gap between germline ends came to 17 bases. Germline V gene sequence: CDR1 MGHRA, CDR2 YSYEKL. The CDR3 is CASSHPPGSTPQYF. The CDR3 DNA follows: TGCGCCAGCAGCCACCCCCCGGGGAGCACCCCGCAGTATTTT.

The CDR3 DNA follows: TGCGCCAGCAGCCCGACAGGGACATATAGCAATCAGCCCCAGCATTTT. Its protein product is CASSPTGTYSNQPQHF. The V call is TRBV5-1, the J call TRBJ1-5; 7 bases fit TRBD1. There are 16 residues in the CDR3. Germline loops: CDR1 SGHRS, CDR2 YFSETQ. The V and J ends lost 4 bases and 0 bases, in that order; junction bases with no gene match: 7.

The V gene is TRBV11-2, the J gene TRBJ2-2; D uncertain. V gave up 4 bases and J gave up 8 bases, with 8 bases separating them. The CDR3 extends over 12 amino acids. The V gene's germline CDR1 is SGHAT and CDR2 FQNNGV. Here the CDR3 reads CASSSPGGELFF. For the CDR3, the DNA is TGTGCCAGCAGCTCACCCGGGGGGGAGCTGTTTTTT.

V is TRBV4-1 and J is TRBJ2-1; 9 bases match TRBD1. The germline gives CDR1 MGHRA, CDR2 YSYEKL. The J segment lost 4 bases and the V segment lost 1 base, leaving 5 bases of the junction unmatched. CDR3 length equals 16 residues. CDR3 DNA sequence: TGCGCCAGCAGCCAAGTTTTGGACAGGGGTTACAATGAGCAGTTCTTC. The encoded protein is CASSQVLDRGYNEQFF.

The V gene is TRBV28, the J gene TRBJ2-3, with no clear D. V dropped 5 bases and J dropped 0 bases, with 9 bases sitting between them. CDR3 length: 14 residues. Germline V gives CDR1 MDHEN, CDR2 SYDVKM. In DNA form, the CDR3 reads TGTGCCAGCAGTGTCACGACTAGCACAGATACGCAGTATTTT. Its translation: CASSVTTSTDTQYF.

V is TRBV28 and J is TRBJ2-5; D tentatively reads TRBD1 or TRBD2 (5 bases each). Germline CDR1 MDHEN, CDR2 SYDVKM. This CDR3 spans 15 amino acids. Trimming removed 4 bases from V and 2 bases from J, with 14 bases in between. The CDR3, as DNA: TGTGCCAGCAGTTCCGCCGGGGCGACGCAAGAGACCCAGTACTTC. Residues: CASSSAGATQETQYF.

Only a few counts were recorded for this clonotype. The V call is TRBV20-1, the J call TRBJ2-3; D is uncertain. Germline assignment: CDR1 DFQATT and CDR2 SNEGSKA (reference sequence). V was pared by 0 bases and J by 4 bases, with 17 bases between. There are 16 residues in the CDR3. As DNA, the CDR3 is TGCAGTGCTAGAGATCGGGCCGGACGGCCGGCAGATACGCAGTATTTT. It encodes CSARDRAGRPADTQYF.

This clonotype was seen a handful of times. J is TRBJ2-7 and V is TRBV7-9; D is uncertain. V lost 0 bases, J lost 1 base, and 13 bases lay in between. Germline CDR1 is SEHNR and CDR2 is FQNEAQ (reference sequence). The CDR3 covers 16 residues. CDR3 region: CASSLAGGLPSYEQYF. Here the CDR3 DNA reads TGTGCCAGCAGCTTAGCGGGCGGCCTACCGTCCTACGAGCAGTACTTC.

In its sample, this clonotype was seen a few times. The chain combines TRBV5-8 with TRBJ1-2; possible D gene TRBD1, 5 bases. Germline V gives CDR1 SGHTS, CDR2 YDEGEE. V gave up 4 bases and J gave up 3 bases, with 7 bases separating them. The CDR3 has 12 residues. The CDR3, as DNA: TGTGCCAGCAGCCGGGACTACTATGGCTACACCTTC. This translates into CASSRDYYGYTF.

This clonotype has only a few counts. The V and J genes are TRBV20-1 and TRBJ2-3, with TRBD2 matching 8 bases. Germline assignment: CDR1 DFQATT and CDR2 SNEGSKA (reference sequence). The CDR3 has 17 residues. With 4 bases clipped from V and 3 bases from J, the junction kept 15 bases outside the gene matches. The CDR3 DNA is TGCAGTGCTACTGCGGGGGGCAAGTGGAGGACGACAGATACGCAGTATTTT. The encoded protein is CSATAGGKWRTTDTQYF.

V is TRBV18 and J is TRBJ2-3; D unclear. Trimming left V 3 bases short and J 6 bases short, with 13 bases between. CDR3 length: 14 residues. Germline V gene data show CDR1 as KGHSH and CDR2 as LQKENI. CDR3 region: CASSPRLPSDTQYF. The CDR3 nucleotides read TGTGCCAGCTCACCCCGCTTACCCTCGGATACGCAGTATTTT.